This T cell receptor beta chain originates from a study of T cell responses to AZD1222 COVID-19 vaccine. Sequenced by immunoSEQ multiplex PCR; TCRdb stores in-frame clones only, minus some. Seen here are fewer than 100,000 clones, around 88% observed once, and the top ten hold 11%. In the case of this clone: Its target is not known.

Study-wide findings and caveats: The study found vaccine-associated CD4 TCRs spanning spike, dominant at 160-218 and 743-854.

The CDR3 extends over 14 amino acids. V lost 7 bases to trimming and J lost 11 bases, with 22 bases between them. Germline assignment: CDR1 LNHDA and CDR2 SQIVND (reference sequence). This receptor was obtained from an adult who received the AZD1222 COVID-19 vaccine. The specimen was peripheral blood, collected 28 days after the second AZD1222 dose. The chain joins TRBV19 to TRBJ2-3, with a weak D call TRBD1 (6 bases). The CDR3 loop reads CASTKTGSPQRQYF. The CDR3 bases are TGTGCCAGTACCAAGACAGGATCCCCTCAGAGGCAGTATTTT.